The T cell receptor (beta chain) under discussion was sequenced for a study of human T cells and chemical hapten exposure. In this sample, this clonotype turned up a few times. Its antigen remains unidentified. TCRdb independently ran MiXCR on the RACE reads; one entry per CDR3 protein. This table holds more than 300,000 distinct CDR3 sequences, about 5% found once. The length of the CDR3 is 12 residues. Trimming shortened V by 1 base and J by 7 bases, and 5 bases separated the two germline ends. CDR1 LGHDT and CDR2 YNNKEL come from the germline V gene (reference sequence). Stated time point: pre-sensitization, week 0. Specified treatment: therapeutic diphenylcyclopropenone sensitization with weekly scalp DPC. Findings and limits, study-wide: Sensitization with DPC brought no change to TCRs above 1 in 1000 in frequency.

Here the sequenced sample was whole blood, taken in connection with sensitization to the hapten diphenylcyclopropenone (DPC). The receptor's source is a woman aged 18-29 years with alopecia areata. Some clones in this sample may be carry-over from other donors' samples. The chain couples TRBV3-1 to TRBJ2-1; no reliable D call. Here the CDR3 reads CASSQVMNEQFF. CDR3 in DNA: TGTGCCAGCAGCCAAGTGATGAATGAGCAGTTCTTC.